These 26 T cell receptor beta chains were all obtained from the same sample, sequenced in a study of OX40 agonist ivuxolimab in advanced cancers. The method behind the library was the immunoSEQ multiplex PCR assay. This immuneACCESS table, as held by TCRdb, lists in-frame sequences with V and J called but not all clones. Of the missing ones, under half trace to an unresolved V gene in checked studies; the others have no known cause. The sample has more than 60,000 clones on record, about 88% of them singletons. The ten top clones hold around 0.97% of the sample. This specimen consisted of CD4+ or CD8+ T cells sorted from blood, obtained in a trial of the OX40 agonist ivuxolimab. Receptors were obtained from an adult with an advanced solid tumor such as melanoma, head and neck, liver or kidney cancer.

The chain joins TRBV28 to TRBJ2-2; D assignment may be TRBD1 or TRBD2 (5 bases each). V lost 5 bases, J lost 8 bases, and 18 bases lay in between. This CDR3 region has 15 residues. Germline values: CDR1 MDHEN, CDR2 SYDVKM. DNA for the CDR3: TGTGCCAGCAGTCTCCCAGGGACCTCTTTGGGGGAGCTGTTTTTT. Protein sequence: CASSLPGTSLGELFF.

The V gene is TRBV5-1, the J gene TRBJ1-3; D possibly corresponds to TRBD1 (5 bases). The germline V gene has CDR1 SGHRS and CDR2 YFSETQ. This CDR3 spans 15 amino acids. V dropped 5 bases and J dropped 0 bases, with 12 bases sitting between them. The CDR3 loop is CASRTGAASGNTIYF. The CDR3 region has the DNA TGCGCCAGCAGAACTGGGGCAGCCTCTGGAAACACCATATATTTT.

This clone was detected a few times. The V gene is TRBV6-5, the J gene TRBJ1-2; D is undetermined. There are 15 residues in the CDR3. CDR1 is MNHEY, CDR2 SVGAGI, per germline. The germline V and J ends were trimmed by 2 bases and 6 bases, with 16 bases remaining between them. CDR3 in amino acids: CASSYDVEFGDGYTF. CDR3 in DNA: TGTGCCAGCAGTTACGACGTAGAGTTCGGCGATGGCTACACCTTC.

A few counts support this clone. This rearrangement joins TRBV27 to TRBJ1-5, with D possibly TRBD1 on 6 matching bases. The V end was cut by 0 bases, the J end by 5 bases, with 11 bases between. This CDR3 is 15 amino acids long. Germline assignment: CDR1 MNHEY and CDR2 SMNVEV (reference sequence). The CDR3 loop reads CASSLSAGADQPQHF. CDR3 DNA: TGTGCCAGCAGTTTATCAGCGGGGGCGGATCAGCCCCAGCATTTT.

The chain combines TRBV6-6 with TRBJ2-7, with 7 bases fitting TRBD2. The CDR3 is made up of 15 amino acids. V lost 2 bases to trimming and J lost 4 bases; unmatched junction nucleotides: 8. In germline, CDR1 is MNHNY, CDR2 SVGAGI (reference sequence). This chain's CDR3 is CASSYGQAGTYEQYF. CDR3 nucleotides: TGTGCCAGCAGTTACGGCCAAGCGGGGACTTACGAGCAGTACTTC.

The chain combines TRBV15 with TRBJ1-1; no clear D. The length of the CDR3 is 14 residues. CDR1 and CDR2 from the germline V gene are LNHNV and YYDKDF (reference sequence). V was cut by 0 bases and J by 5 bases, with 10 bases left in between. CDR3 sequence: CATSRDNSGTEAFF. In DNA form, the CDR3 reads TGTGCCACCAGCAGAGACAACAGCGGAACTGAAGCTTTCTTT.

The chain joins TRBV28 to TRBJ2-7, with a tentative D call TRBD2 (5 bases). This CDR3 is 16 amino acids long. Trimming took off 5 bases at V and 0 bases at J, with 17 bases between the two ends. Germline lookup yields CDR1 MDHEN and CDR2 SYDVKM. The CDR3 DNA sequence: TGTGCCAGCAGTCCCCACCGTAGCGAGAGCTCCTACGAGCAGTACTTC. The encoded protein is CASSPHRSESSYEQYF.

The J gene is TRBJ1-1, the V gene TRBV14, with 11 bases that match TRBD1. Germline loops: CDR1 SGHDN, CDR2 FVKESK. Trimming cost V 0 bases and J 1 base; bases outside gene matches: 13. The CDR3 runs to 20 residues. CDR3 amino acids: CASSQDTGAWTGGRNTEAFF. In nucleotides, the CDR3 is TGTGCCAGCAGCCAAGATACGGGTGCGTGGACAGGGGGCAGGAACACTGAAGCTTTCTTT.

The chain employs TRBV6-1 and TRBJ1-5, with a tentative D call TRBD1 (6 bases). V shed 8 bases and J shed 4 bases, with 12 bases lying between them. This CDR3 comprises 13 residues. Germline V gives CDR1 MNHNS, CDR2 SASEGT. The CDR3 DNA is TGTGCCAGCCAATCAGGGGCGAATCAGCCCCAGCATTTT. This sequence encodes CASQSGANQPQHF.

CDR3 DNA: TGTGCCAGCAGCGAGACTAGCGGGAGCCCCTACGAGCAGTACTTC. Amino acid sequence: CASSETSGSPYEQYF. The V gene is TRBV7-2, the J gene TRBJ2-7; the match to TRBD2 covers 12 bases. V was pared by 5 bases and J by 2 bases, with 4 bases of the junction left unmatched. The V gene's germline CDR1 is SGHTA and CDR2 FQGNSA. The CDR3 is 15 amino acids.

Concerning this clone itself: Mismatch with germline at one junction end may stem from a read error. This sample includes further DNA sequences coding for the same CDR3. The chain carries TRBV5-4 and TRBJ2-5; 8 bases fit TRBD1. The CDR3 sequence is 14 residues long. Germline CDR1 is SGHNT and CDR2 is YYREEE (reference sequence). The CDR3 protein is CASSHQTGGKTQYF. CDR3 nucleotides: TGTGCCAGCAGCCACCAAACAGGGGGGAAGACCCAATACTTC.

This clone has just one count. The chain uses TRBV19 and TRBJ1-6; unclear D gene. Germline V gene data show CDR1 as LNHDA and CDR2 as SQIVND (reference sequence). Trimming removed 4 bases at V and 13 bases at J, with 17 bases between. The CDR3 spans 14 residues. The CDR3 nucleotides read TGTGCCAGTAGTAAGGCCGGAGGGTTTCAGCCCCTCCACTTT. Encoded protein: CASSKAGGFQPLHF. Full variable domain (missing parts from reference TRBV19 and TRBJ1-6): DGGITQSPKYLFRKEGQNVTLSCEQNLNHDAMYWYRQDPGQGLRLIYYSQIVNDFQKGDIAEGYSVSREKKESFPLTVTSAQKNPTAFYLCASSKAGGFQPLHFGNGTRLTVT.

The chain is built from TRBV7-2 and TRBJ1-2; 7 bases are a match to TRBD1. Germline loops: CDR1 SGHTA, CDR2 FQGNSA. J gave up 13 bases and V 1 base, and 12 bases lay outside the gene matches. The length of the CDR3 is 14 residues. CDR3 loop: CASSLEGGQPRVTF. The CDR3, as DNA: TGTGCCAGCAGCTTAGAGGGGGGACAGCCGCGTGTCACCTTC.

This chain joins TRBV29-1 and TRBJ1-1; a possible D gene is TRBD1 (5 bases). CDR1 and CDR2 from the germline V gene are SQVTM and ANQGSEA. The CDR3 sequence is 13 residues long. Trimming removed 5 bases at V and 0 bases at J, with 10 bases between. CDR3 bases: TGCAGCGTTTCGGGACGCCTGAACACTGAAGCTTTCTTT. Protein: CSVSGRLNTEAFF.

The chain carries TRBV5-1 and TRBJ1-1, with D perhaps TRBD1 (6 bases). CDR1 and CDR2 from the germline V gene are SGHRS and YFSETQ. CDR3 length equals 15 residues. V dropped 2 bases and J dropped 0 bases, with 11 bases sitting between them. The CDR3 spells CASSFSSGVNTEAFF. DNA for the CDR3: TGCGCCAGCAGCTTCTCCTCAGGGGTGAACACTGAAGCTTTCTTT.

The rearrangement links TRBV10-3 to TRBJ2-7, with TRBD2 matching over 8 bases. This CDR3 has 14 residues. Germline CDR1 ENHRY, CDR2 SYGVKD. Unmatched junction bases numbered 5, after V lost 3 bases and J lost 4 bases. The CDR3 DNA is TGTGCCATCAGTGATCGGGAGGGGTTTTACGAGCAGTACTTC. Its protein is CAISDREGFYEQYF.

This chain joins TRBV6-1 and TRBJ2-7; 8 bases match TRBD1. V was clipped by 7 bases and J by 5 bases; unmatched bases: 10. The CDR3 spans 14 residues. Germline V gives CDR1 MNHNS, CDR2 SASEGT. CDR3 DNA: TGTGCCAGCAACCCTCAGGGGGCTTTGGACGAGCAGTACTTC. Protein sequence: CASNPQGALDEQYF.

This clone was detected only once. CDR3 sequence (DNA): TGTGCCAGCAGCTTATCTGGCAGCACAGATACGCAGTATTTT. Amino acids: CASSLSGSTDTQYF. This chain connects TRBV7-2 to TRBJ2-3; D is undetermined. Germline V gene lookup returns CDR1 SGHTA and CDR2 FQGNSA. V shed 2 bases and J shed 0 bases, with 6 bases lying between them. The CDR3 has 14 amino acids.

V usage is TRBV5-1 and J usage is TRBJ1-1; TRBD1 matches at 9 bases. From germline, CDR1 is SGHRS and CDR2 YFSETQ. The CDR3 runs 14 residues. Germline trimming cut 5 bases from V and 4 bases from J; bases unmatched to any gene: 6. CDR3 sequence: CASRSGQGVTEAFF. The CDR3 nucleotides read TGCGCCAGCAGATCGGGACAGGGCGTCACTGAAGCTTTCTTT.

The chain uses TRBV19 and TRBJ1-5; D unclear. This CDR3 has 15 amino acids. Trimming pared 5 bases from V and 3 bases from J, leaving 14 bases between. Per germline, CDR1 LNHDA and CDR2 SQIVND (reference sequence). The CDR3 DNA is TGTGCCAGTAGTCCCCAGGACCGACTCAATCAGCCCCAGCATTTT. Amino acids: CASSPQDRLNQPQHF.

V usage is TRBV30 and J usage is TRBJ2-5; 9 nucleotides agree with TRBD1. J lost 5 bases, V lost 3 bases, and 10 bases had no gene match. Per germline, CDR1 GTSNPN and CDR2 SVGIG (reference sequence). The CDR3 sequence is 15 residues long. The CDR3 DNA follows: TGTGCCTGGAGGCCGGGACAGGGACACTCGGAGACCCAGTACTTC. Its protein is CAWRPGQGHSETQYF.

The CDR3 bases are TGTGCCAGCTCGCTTATAACAGGCTCTGGAAACACCATATATTTT. Its translation: CASSLITGSGNTIYF. The chain has TRBV18 and TRBJ1-3, with D possibly TRBD1 on 5 matching bases. This CDR3 is built from 15 residues. With 6 bases removed from V and 0 bases from J, the gap between germline ends came to 12 bases. Per germline, CDR1 KGHSH and CDR2 LQKENI.

This chain links TRBV15 with TRBJ1-3, with D possibly matching TRBD1 (5 bases). The ends were cut back, 1 base at V and 0 bases at J, with 10 bases in the middle. The CDR3 contains 16 residues. Per the germline V gene, CDR1 is LNHNV and CDR2 is YYDKDF (reference sequence). The CDR3 coding sequence is TGTGCCACCAGCAGAGTCGGGACCTCCTCTGGAAACACCATATATTTT. It is translated as CATSRVGTSSGNTIYF.

The V and J genes are TRBV10-3 and TRBJ1-1; D unresolved. The CDR3 has 11 residues. V was trimmed by 6 bases and J by 3 bases, leaving 5 bases between them. Germline assignment: CDR1 ENHRY and CDR2 SYGVKD. Here the CDR3 DNA reads TGTGCCATCAGGAGTTACACTGAAGCTTTCTTT. Its protein product is CAIRSYTEAFF.

This rearrangement joins TRBV5-4 to TRBJ2-3, with 13 bases lining up with TRBD2. This CDR3 region has 17 residues. Trimming took 1 base from V and 3 from J; bases not matched to a gene: 5. CDR1 and CDR2 from the germline V gene are SGHNT and YYREEE (reference sequence). This CDR3 reads CASSLRLAGGGTDTQYF. CDR3 nucleotides: TGTGCCAGCAGCTTGCGACTAGCGGGGGGCGGGACAGATACGCAGTATTTT. Based on the CDR3 plus reference TRBV5-4 and TRBJ2-3, the full variable domain is ETGVTQSPTHLIKTRGQQVTLRCSSQSGHNTVSWYQQALGQGPQFIFQYYREEENGRGNFPPRFSGLQFPNYSSELNVNALELDDSALYLCASSLRLAGGGTDTQYFGPGTRLTVL.

The chain employs TRBV2 and TRBJ2-7; 9 bases fit TRBD2. The germline V gene has CDR1 SNHLY and CDR2 FYNNEI. This CDR3 has 14 amino acids. The ends lost 7 bases at V and 6 bases at J; junction bases unmatched: 10. The CDR3 region is CASNSGTSFAEQYF. In nucleotides, the CDR3 is TGTGCCAGCAATTCTGGGACTAGCTTTGCCGAGCAGTACTTC. The full variable domain, in which reference TRBV2 and TRBJ2-7 provide the parts outside the CDR3, is EPEVTQTPSHQVTQMGQEVILRCVPISNHLYFYWYRQILGQKVEFLVSFYNNEISEKSEIFDDQFSVERPDGSNFTLKIRSTKLEDSAMYFCASNSGTSFAEQYFGPGTRLTVT.